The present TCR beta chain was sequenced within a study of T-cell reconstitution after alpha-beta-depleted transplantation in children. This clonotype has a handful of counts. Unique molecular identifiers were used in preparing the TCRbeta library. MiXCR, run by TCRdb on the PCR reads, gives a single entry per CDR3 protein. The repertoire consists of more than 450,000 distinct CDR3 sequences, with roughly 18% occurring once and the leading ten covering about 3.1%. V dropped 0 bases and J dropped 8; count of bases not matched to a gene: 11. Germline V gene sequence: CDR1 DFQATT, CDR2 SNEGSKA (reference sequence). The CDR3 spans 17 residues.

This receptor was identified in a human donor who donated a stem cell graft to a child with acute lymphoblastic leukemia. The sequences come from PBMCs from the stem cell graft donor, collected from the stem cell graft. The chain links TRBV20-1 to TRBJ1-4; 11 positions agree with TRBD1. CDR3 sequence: CSARDSPRGQGGEKLFF. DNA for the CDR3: TGCAGTGCTAGAGATTCCCCCCGGGGACAGGGGGGCGAAAAACTGTTTTTT.